The 15 T cell receptor beta chains below were found in one sample sequenced in a study of OX40 agonist ivuxolimab in advanced cancers. Clones were sequenced by immunoSEQ multiplex PCR, and TCRdb holds only the in-frame ones, with some missing. The table shows about 43,000 clones, with roughly 86% occurring only once. This material consisted of CD4+ or CD8+ T cells sorted from blood, taken in a trial of the OX40 agonist ivuxolimab. These receptors all come from an adult with an advanced solid tumor such as melanoma, head and neck, liver or kidney cancer.

This chain's CDR3 is CASRTGGGEQYF. In DNA form, the CDR3 reads TGTGCCAGTAGGACAGGGGGGGGCGAGCAGTACTTC. The rearrangement links TRBV19 to TRBJ2-7; 9 bases line up with TRBD1. Germline CDR1 LNHDA, CDR2 SQIVND (reference sequence). V lost 6 bases and J lost 6; bases outside the gene matches: 3. This CDR3 is 12 amino acids long.

This clone occurred once. The V call is TRBV4-1, the J call TRBJ1-3; no definite D call. This CDR3 is 14 amino acids long. Germline V gene sequence: CDR1 MGHRA, CDR2 YSYEKL. Trimming shortened V by 1 base and J by 4 bases, and 8 bases separated the two germline ends. CDR3 in amino acids: CASSQVVRGNTIYF. Written as DNA, the CDR3 is TGCGCCAGCAGCCAAGTAGTTAGGGGAAACACCATATATTTT.

This clone has a single count. J is TRBJ2-1 and V is TRBV15; TRBD1 agrees at 10 bases. The germline CDR1 and CDR2 sequences are LNHNV and YYDKDF (reference sequence). With V trimmed by 3 bases and J by 8 bases, 7 bases remained unmatched. CDR3 length: 15 residues. CDR3 loop: CATSSDRGRIYEQFF. The CDR3 DNA is TGTGCCACCAGCAGTGACAGGGGGCGAATATATGAGCAGTTCTTC.

CDR3 sequence reads: CASSYFEGGSYEQYF. For the CDR3, the DNA is TGTGCCAGCAGTTACTTTGAGGGCGGTTCCTACGAGCAGTACTTC. The chain carries TRBV6-6 and TRBJ2-7, with a possible D match to TRBD2 (5 bases). The CDR3 consists of 15 residues. Per the germline V gene, CDR1 is MNHNY and CDR2 is SVGAGI (reference sequence). Trimming removed 1 base at V and 1 base at J, with 11 bases between.

CDR3 in amino acids: CASSSLDRGPEAFF. CDR3 nucleotide sequence: TGTGCCAGCAGCTCCCTGGACAGGGGCCCTGAAGCTTTCTTT. The chain uses TRBV7-9 and TRBJ1-1, with 9 bases aligning to TRBD1. Trimming removed 4 bases from V and 6 bases from J; junction bases left unmatched: 6. Germline V gives CDR1 SEHNR, CDR2 FQNEAQ (reference sequence). The CDR3 is 14 residues long.

The V call is TRBV27, the J call TRBJ2-1, with D unresolved. Trimming removed 2 bases at V and 2 bases at J, with 4 bases between. The CDR3 is 13 amino acids. The germline CDR1 and CDR2 sequences are MNHEY and SMNVEV (reference sequence). DNA of the CDR3: TGTGCCAGCAGTTTACTGGCCTACAATGAGCAGTTCTTC. It specifies CASSLLAYNEQFF.

V usage is TRBV10-2 and J usage is TRBJ2-3; D is possibly TRBD2 (5 bases). CDR3 length: 15 residues. CDR1 and CDR2 from the germline V gene are WSHSY and SAAADI. V was pared by 0 bases and J by 3 bases, with 10 bases between. CDR3 nucleotides: TGCGCCAGCAGTGAGTCCAGCGGTGCTACAGATACGCAGTATTTT. It yields the protein CASSESSGATDTQYF.

The gene calls are TRBV7-8 and TRBJ2-7, with no clear D. The CDR3 has 13 amino acids. The germline CDR1 and CDR2 sequences are SGHVS and FQNEAQ. Trimming removed 4 bases from V and 4 bases from J, with 11 bases in between. The CDR3 DNA sequence: TGTGCCAGCAGCTCAGCCATTGCGTACGAGCAGTACGTC. Translation gives CASSSAIAYEQYV.

The chain couples TRBV28 to TRBJ2-1, with TRBD2 matching over 12 bases. This CDR3 contains 16 residues. Unmatched junction bases numbered 3, after V lost 5 bases and J lost 1 base. Germline CDR1 MDHEN, CDR2 SYDVKM. The CDR3 here is CASSRTSGMSYNEQFF. CDR3 sequence (DNA): TGTGCCAGCAGTCGGACTAGCGGGATGTCCTACAATGAGCAGTTCTTC.

V is TRBV27 and J is TRBJ1-6; D is undetermined. The CDR3 contains 16 residues. The V end was cut by 2 bases, the J end by 0 bases, with 8 bases between. The germline V gene has CDR1 MNHEY and CDR2 SMNVEV (reference sequence). The CDR3 DNA is TGTGCCAGCAGTTTAGTGCAGAGCTCCTATAATTCACCCCTCCACTTT. Its protein product is CASSLVQSSYNSPLHF.

The V and J genes are TRBV27 and TRBJ1-1; D ambiguous. The germline CDR1 and CDR2 sequences are MNHEY and SMNVEV (reference sequence). The CDR3 sequence is 12 residues long. The V and J ends lost 2 bases and 8 bases respectively, with 9 bases between them. CDR3 sequence reads: CASSLLAGEAFF. As DNA, the CDR3 is TGTGCCAGCAGTTTACTGGCGGGAGAAGCTTTCTTT.

The CDR3 spells CASIGPASSGNTIYF. In DNA, the CDR3 is TGTGCCAGTATCGGCCCGGCGAGCTCTGGAAACACCATATATTTT. This rearrangement joins TRBV19 to TRBJ1-3, with unresolved D. This CDR3 has 15 residues. Per the germline V gene, CDR1 is LNHDA and CDR2 is SQIVND (reference sequence). The ends were cut back, 7 bases at V and 0 bases at J, with 13 bases in the middle.

This sequence joins TRBV7-9 and TRBJ2-1, with 8 positions matching TRBD2. Germline CDR1 and CDR2: SEHNR and FQNEAQ (reference sequence). Germline trimming cut 3 bases from V and 5 bases from J; bases unmatched to any gene: 6. The CDR3 contains 15 residues. The CDR3: CASSLVSGANNEQFF. The CDR3 DNA reads as TGTGCCAGCAGCTTGGTTAGCGGGGCCAACAATGAGCAGTTCTTC.

The genes are TRBV2 and TRBJ2-3; D unresolved. The V gene lost 0 bases and the J gene lost 6 bases, with 4 bases spanning the gap. Germline V CDR1 and CDR2: SNHLY, FYNNEI. This CDR3 is built from 12 residues. CDR3 sequence reads: CASSEAGDTQYF. The CDR3 nucleotides read TGTGCCAGCAGTGAAGCCGGGGATACGCAGTATTTT.

The chain couples TRBV7-3 to TRBJ2-7, with 8 bases that match TRBD2. The junction had 10 bases not matched to a gene; V was cut back by 4 bases and J by 5 bases. This CDR3 is built from 15 residues. Germline values: CDR1 SGHTA, CDR2 FQGTGA. This CDR3 reads CASSSSGTRWDEQYF. The CDR3 bases are TGTGCCAGCAGCTCCTCCGGGACTAGGTGGGACGAGCAGTACTTC.